This T cell receptor beta chain was sequenced for a study of T cells in Graves' hyperthyroidism and ophthalmopathy. Whole-study findings and limits: Using 13 V-J features, a model discriminated ophthalmopathy from stable hyperthyroidism.

Germline values: CDR1 PRHDT, CDR2 FYEKMQ (reference sequence). The CDR3 totals 18 residues. Deletions cut 3 bases from V and 0 bases from J, with 19 bases between. Turning to this clonotype: Antigen specificity is unknown.

RNA transcripts yielded amplified TCR beta CDR3 regions. A set of HTBI primers served as the primers for a first-round RT-PCR of the TCR CDR3. TCRdb re-called the multiplex PCR reads with MiXCR, one entry per CDR3 protein. The sample has over 550,000 distinct CDR3 sequences; around 17% are singletons. The source is a woman aged 18-30 years with Graves' hyperthyroidism. J is TRBJ2-3 and V is TRBV13; D is perhaps TRBD1 or TRBD2 (5 bases each). The specimen sequenced was blood. The CDR3 nucleotides read TGTGCCAGCAGCTTCCTATACGGGGACCTACCTAGCACAGATACGCAGTATTTT. Its protein product is CASSFLYGDLPSTDTQYF.